This entry lists 13 T cell receptor beta chains sequenced from one sample in a study of blood T cell repertoires in COVID-19. Only in-frame clones appear in the TCRdb table, and some are missing; sequencing was by immunoSEQ multiplex PCR. The profile shows approximately 150,000 clones, 65% to 80% of them singletons. Sequencing was carried out using peripheral blood. Source of these receptors: a woman aged 60-70 years with acute or convalescent COVID-19.

This clone has more than one count but fewer than ten. The V call is TRBV28, the J call TRBJ2-1, with 8 bases fitting TRBD1. Trimming at V came to 5 bases and at J to 10 bases, leaving 13 bases not matched to a gene. The CDR3 extends over 15 amino acids. Germline CDR1 is MDHEN and CDR2 is SYDVKM. CDR3 in DNA: TGTGCCAGCAGTCTACTGACAGGGGAGGTTATAGAGCAGTTCTTC. The encoded protein is CASSLLTGEVIEQFF. Full variable domain (missing parts from reference TRBV28 and TRBJ2-1): DVKVTQSSRYLVKRTGEKVFLECVQDMDHENMFWYRQDPGLGLRLIYFSYDVKMKEKGDIPEGYSVSREKKERFSLILESASTNQTSMYLCASSLLTGEVIEQFFGPGTRLTVL.

The chain is built from TRBV9 and TRBJ2-1; TRBD2 matches at 13 bases. The V and J ends lost 1 base and 8 bases, in that order; junction bases with no gene match: 3. CDR1 and CDR2 (germline): SGDLS, YYNGEE. This CDR3 spans 15 amino acids. The CDR3 DNA reads TGTGCCAGCAGCGTAAGGACTAGCGGGAGCGATGAGCAGTTCTTC. Protein: CASSVRTSGSDEQFF.

The J gene is TRBJ1-4, the V gene TRBV7-9; D unclear. Per germline, CDR1 SEHNR and CDR2 FQNEAQ (reference sequence). This CDR3 contains 15 residues. Trimming removed 5 bases at V and 0 bases at J, with 10 bases between. The CDR3 DNA reads TGTGCCAGCAGCCCTTCGAGTGCAACTAATGAAAAACTGTTTTTT. Amino acid sequence: CASSPSSATNEKLFF. Supplemented by reference TRBV7-9 and TRBJ1-4, the full variable domain reads DTGVSQNPRHKITKRGQNVTFRCDPISEHNRLYWYRQTLGQGPEFLTYFQNEAQLEKSRLLSDRFSAERPKGSFSTLEIQRTEQGDSAMYLCASSPSSATNEKLFFGSGTQLSVL.

In this sample, this clone turned up a few times. The gene calls are TRBV27 and TRBJ2-7; the match to TRBD1 covers 8 bases. Germline values: CDR1 MNHEY, CDR2 SMNVEV (reference sequence). The CDR3 has 15 residues. V lost 5 bases, J lost 5 bases, and 11 bases stayed unmatched. The CDR3 nucleotides read TGTGCCAGCAGTAAACAATGGACAGGGTTTGACGAGCAGTACTTC. It encodes CASSKQWTGFDEQYF.

The rearrangement links TRBV28 to TRBJ1-2; 9 nucleotides line up with TRBD1. CDR3 size: 15 residues. Germline V gene data show CDR1 as MDHEN and CDR2 as SYDVKM. V shed 6 bases, J shed 5 bases, and the junction held 10 bases outside the gene matches. CDR3 DNA sequence: TGTGCCAGCAGGTCCCACAGGGGGCGAAGGTATGGCTACACCTTC. It encodes CASRSHRGRRYGYTF.

This rearrangement joins TRBV4-2 to TRBJ2-7; TRBD2 matches 8 bases. CDR1 is LGHNA and CDR2 is YNFKEQ in the germline V gene. Trimming at V came to 1 base and at J to 6 bases, leaving 11 bases not matched to a gene. The CDR3 has 16 residues. CDR3: CASSQVIAGLAFEQYF. CDR3 coding DNA: TGTGCCAGCAGCCAAGTGATTGCCGGACTAGCTTTCGAGCAGTACTTC.

The V gene is TRBV19, the J gene TRBJ1-2; D remains unclear. CDR3 length: 14 residues. The germline V and J ends were trimmed by 2 bases and 4 bases, with 11 bases remaining between them. The germline V gene encodes CDR1 LNHDA and CDR2 SQIVND (reference sequence). The CDR3, as DNA: TGTGCCAGTAGTATACCGGGTATCAGCTATGGCTACACCTTC. It is translated as CASSIPGISYGYTF.

The chain recombines TRBV7-9 with TRBJ2-5, with 7 bases that match TRBD2. Germline V gene data show CDR1 as SEHNR and CDR2 as FQNEAQ (reference sequence). J was trimmed by 6 bases and V by 3 bases; bases with no gene match: 13. This CDR3 has 16 amino acids. CDR3 sequence: CASSLPPRETMKTQYF. The CDR3 region has the DNA TGTGCCAGCAGCTTGCCACCGCGGGAGACGATGAAGACCCAGTACTTC.

This clone was seen only a few times. The rearrangement joins TRBV3-1 (or the pseudogene TRBV3-2) to TRBJ2-7, with D perhaps TRBD1 (6 bases). Germline CDR1 LGHDT, CDR2 YNNKEL (reference sequence). V was pared by 0 bases and J by 3 bases, with 15 bases between. This CDR3 is 16 amino acids long. The CDR3 DNA is TGTGCCAGCAGCCAAGATCGAAGGGGACATCTCTACGAGCAGTACTTC. Amino acid sequence: CASSQDRRGHLYEQYF.

V and J are TRBV2 and TRBJ2-1; D is possibly TRBD2 (6 bases). CDR1 and CDR2 (germline): SNHLY, FYNNEI. The CDR3 length is 15 residues. Trimming pared 8 bases from V and 2 bases from J, leaving 16 bases between. As DNA, the CDR3 is TGTGCCAGCGAGCATATACTAGCTCCCTACAATGAGCAGTTCTTC. Protein product: CASEHILAPYNEQFF.

This clone came up once. V and J are TRBV15 and TRBJ2-1; 9 nucleotides line up with TRBD2. The CDR3 has 15 amino acids. Germline CDR1 reads LNHNV; CDR2 reads YYDKDF (reference sequence). J lost 5 bases, V lost 5 bases, and 7 bases had no gene match. CDR3 loop: CATSPHSGSHNEQFF. CDR3 in DNA: TGTGCCACCAGCCCCCATAGCGGGAGTCACAATGAGCAGTTCTTC. The variable domain in full, completed from reference TRBV15 and TRBJ2-1, reads DAMVIQNPRYQVTQFGKPVTLSCSQTLNHNVMYWYQQKSSQAPKLLFHYYDKDFNNEADTPDNFQSRRPNTSFCFLDIRSPGLGDTAMYLCATSPHSGSHNEQFFGPGTRLTVL.

The rearrangement joins TRBV4-1 to TRBJ1-1; D is ambiguous. The germline V gene has CDR1 MGHRA and CDR2 YSYEKL. This CDR3 comprises 14 residues. V gave up 2 bases and J gave up 0 bases, with 7 bases separating them. Written as DNA, the CDR3 is TGCGCCAGCAGCCAAACAGTTTTGAACACTGAAGCTTTCTTT. This encodes CASSQTVLNTEAFF.

This clone was counted between two and nine times. This chain uses TRBV27 with TRBJ2-7, with D perhaps TRBD1 (5 bases). The germline V gene has CDR1 MNHEY and CDR2 SMNVEV (reference sequence). This CDR3 comprises 13 residues. V was cut by 2 bases and J by 3 bases, with 8 bases left in between. The CDR3 region has the DNA TGTGCCAGCAGTTTAAAGGACAACTACGAGCAGTACTTC. Protein product: CASSLKDNYEQYF.